This entry lists 21 T cell receptor beta chains sequenced from one sample in a study of blood T cell repertoires in COVID-19. Data came from immunoSEQ multiplex PCR; TCRdb stores just in-frame clones and leaves some out. The sample carries 330,000 or so clones, approximately 90% recorded once. Sequencing input: peripheral blood. The receptors here all came from an older woman with COVID-19, enrolled during active disease.

The chain couples TRBV1 to TRBJ2-2; the table's TRBD2 call for D was not verified on the DNA. TRBV1 is a recognized pseudogene. CDR3 size: 20 residues. The CDR3 is CTSSPSAGLAGGRNTGELFF. DNA for the CDR3: TGCACCAGCAGCCCCTCCGCGGGACTAGCGGGGGGAAGGAACACCGGGGAGCTGTTTTTT.

The V gene is TRBV11-2, the J gene TRBJ2-3; 7 bases agree with TRBD2. The germline V gene has CDR1 SGHAT and CDR2 FQNNGV. Germline trimming cut 6 bases from V and 2 bases from J; bases unmatched to any gene: 2. There are 13 residues in the CDR3. As DNA, the CDR3 is TGTGCCAGCAGGGCGGGGGACACAGATACGCAGTATTTT. It yields the protein CASRAGDTDTQYF.

The chain combines TRBV5-1 with TRBJ1-3, with D unclear. CDR1 SGHRS and CDR2 YFSETQ come from the germline V gene. This CDR3 has 14 residues. Trimming stripped 0 bases from V and 9 bases from J, with 13 bases between. The CDR3, as DNA: TGCGCCAGCAGCTTGGAGGCGGGAGTAAGCACCATATATTTT. Residues: CASSLEAGVSTIYF.

The chain carries TRBV5-1 and TRBJ1-2, with TRBD1 as a possible D gene (5 bases). Germline lookup yields CDR1 SGHRS and CDR2 YFSETQ. Trimming removed 3 bases at V and 6 bases at J, with 21 bases between. This CDR3 spans 16 amino acids. In DNA form, the CDR3 reads TGCGCCAGCAGCTCCCGCGGCGGGGCCCCTTTGGATGGCTACACCTTC. This encodes CASSSRGGAPLDGYTF. Drawing the rest from reference TRBV5-1 and TRBJ1-2, the complete variable domain is KAGVTQTPRYLIKTRGQQVTLSCSPISGHRSVSWYQQTPGQGLQFLFEYFSETQRNKGNFPGRFSGRQFSNSRSEMNVSTLELGDSALYLCASSSRGGAPLDGYTFGSGTRLTVV.

The chain employs TRBV15 and TRBJ2-1; possible D gene TRBD2, 5 bases. The CDR3 is 15 residues long. V dropped 3 bases and J dropped 5 bases, with 14 bases sitting between them. Germline CDR1 LNHNV, CDR2 YYDKDF (reference sequence). The CDR3 nucleotides are TGTGCCACCAGCAGCGTTAAGCGGCAGGACAATGAGCAGTTCTTC. Its translation is CATSSVKRQDNEQFF.

The chain has TRBV3-1 (or the pseudogene TRBV3-2) and TRBJ2-2, with 9 bases fitting TRBD2. V was clipped by 1 base and J by 6 bases; unmatched bases: 3. CDR3 length equals 15 residues. Germline V gene data show CDR1 as LGHDT and CDR2 as YNNKEL (reference sequence). The chain's CDR3 is CASSQGGGAPGELFF. DNA for the CDR3: TGTGCCAGCAGCCAAGGCGGGGGGGCCCCCGGGGAGCTGTTTTTT.

The rearrangement links TRBV9 to TRBJ1-2; no firm D call. Germline V CDR1 and CDR2: SGDLS, YYNGEE. Trimming cost V 0 bases and J 3 bases, with 12 bases left between them. This CDR3 spans 15 amino acids. In nucleotides, the CDR3 is TGTGCCAGCAGCGTAGATCAGGCGTCCTACTATGGCTACACCTTC. Its translation is CASSVDQASYYGYTF.

V is TRBV29-1 and J is TRBJ1-2; possible D gene TRBD1, 6 bases. The CDR3 spans 15 residues. The germline V gene encodes CDR1 SQVTM and CDR2 ANQGSEA. Trimming cost V 1 base and J 0 bases, with 12 bases left between them. The CDR3 sequence is CSVEAPGAANYGYTF. The CDR3 nucleotides are TGCAGCGTTGAAGCCCCAGGGGCGGCTAACTATGGCTACACCTTC.

The V gene is TRBV12-5, the J gene TRBJ1-6; D might be TRBD1 (5 bases). This CDR3 has 16 amino acids. Trimming took 6 bases from V and 14 from J, leaving 26 bases between them. The germline CDR1 and CDR2 sequences are LGHNT and FRNRAP. The CDR3 DNA reads as TGTGCTAGTGGGCCGGGGCGGGGTAGCGGTGCTCTAGCCCTCCACTTT. Residues: CASGPGRGSGALALHF.

Notes on this clone: Other nucleotide sequences from this sample produce the same CDR3. The CDR3 spells CASSQGGGYGYTF. The CDR3 nucleotides read TGTGCCAGCAGCCAGGGTGGGGGGTATGGCTACACCTTC. The chain carries TRBV4-2 and TRBJ1-2, with a possible D match to TRBD1 (5 bases). The germline gives CDR1 LGHNA, CDR2 YNFKEQ. CDR3 length equals 13 residues. Trimming pared 3 bases from V and 5 bases from J, leaving 10 bases between.

The gene calls are TRBV7-9 and TRBJ1-2; D possibly corresponds to TRBD1 (5 bases). Germline V lookup: CDR1 SEHNR, CDR2 FQNEAQ (reference sequence). V gave up 2 bases and J gave up 4 bases, with 8 bases separating them. The CDR3 length is 13 residues. The CDR3 bases are TGTGCCAGCAGCTTAATCCAGGGCTATGGCTACACCTTC. It codes for CASSLIQGYGYTF.

This clone showed up just once. The chain joins TRBV5-6 to TRBJ1-2; D is unclear. V was cut by 0 bases and J by 8 bases, with 11 bases left in between. Germline V CDR1 and CDR2: SGHDT, YYEEEE. This CDR3 has 13 residues. CDR3 DNA sequence: TGTGCCAGCAGCTTGGGACGGGTCGCGGGCTACACCTTC. It codes for CASSLGRVAGYTF.

V gene TRBV5-1 combines with J gene TRBJ2-7; 9 bases fit TRBD1. Unmatched junction bases numbered 7, after V lost 4 bases and J lost 2 bases. Germline V CDR1 and CDR2: SGHRS, YFSETQ. The CDR3 covers 15 residues. CDR3 sequence: CASSPGTGKTYEQYF. CDR3 coding DNA: TGCGCCAGCAGCCCCGGGACAGGGAAAACCTACGAGCAGTACTTC.

The rearrangement joins TRBV11-2 to TRBJ2-1, with a possible D match to TRBD1 (6 bases). V was trimmed by 3 bases and J by 5 bases, leaving 11 bases between them. The length of the CDR3 is 14 residues. CDR1 and CDR2 (germline): SGHAT, FQNNGV. The CDR3 is CASSLAGQNNEQFF. CDR3 coding DNA: TGTGCCAGCAGCTTGGCCGGACAGAACAATGAGCAGTTCTTC.

The chain combines TRBV7-3 with TRBJ2-1; 7 bases are shared with TRBD1. Germline V gives CDR1 SGHTA, CDR2 FQGTGA. V lost 4 bases to trimming and J lost 0 bases; unmatched junction nucleotides: 3. This CDR3 spans 15 amino acids. As DNA, the CDR3 is TGTGCCAGCAGCTCCTACAGGGGCTCCTACAATGAGCAGTTCTTC. Protein product: CASSSYRGSYNEQFF.

The chain uses TRBV6-6 and TRBJ2-1; D perhaps matches TRBD1 (6 bases). Germline V lookup: CDR1 MNHNY, CDR2 SVGAGI (reference sequence). The V end lost 6 bases, the J end lost 4 bases, and 13 bases lay between the germline ends. This CDR3 is built from 14 residues. The CDR3 coding sequence is TGTGCCAGCAGCCCCTCGGACAGATACAATGAGCAGTTCTTC. Its translation is CASSPSDRYNEQFF.

The count of this clone is one. The chain links TRBV9 to TRBJ1-1, with D perhaps matching TRBD1 (5 bases). Germline values: CDR1 SGDLS, CDR2 YYNGEE. V gave up 5 bases and J gave up 9 bases, with 20 bases separating them. This CDR3 comprises 14 residues. Here the CDR3 DNA reads TGTGCCAGCAGGCCCCAGGGCCGTTCCGGAAAAGCTTTCTTT. As protein: CASRPQGRSGKAFF.

V and J are TRBV7-9 and TRBJ2-7; D may be TRBD1 (6 bases). Trimming took 5 bases from V and 2 from J, leaving 13 bases between them. The CDR3 has 14 amino acids. Germline lookup yields CDR1 SEHNR and CDR2 FQNEAQ (reference sequence). DNA of the CDR3: TGTGCCAGCAGCACCACACAGGGAACCTACGAGCAGTACTTC. Amino acids: CASSTTQGTYEQYF.

This chain links TRBV5-1 with TRBJ2-5; TRBD2 is a possible D gene (5 bases). Per germline, CDR1 SGHRS and CDR2 YFSETQ. Trimming removed 0 bases from V and 4 bases from J, with 10 bases in between. This CDR3 is 14 amino acids long. The CDR3 protein is CASSLASRAETQYF. As DNA, the CDR3 is TGCGCCAGCAGCTTGGCGTCGAGGGCAGAGACCCAGTACTTC.

The chain couples TRBV12-3 or TRBV12-4 to TRBJ1-4; a possible D gene is TRBD1 (6 bases). This CDR3 is 12 amino acids long. Trimming cost V 5 bases and J 8 bases, with 9 bases left between them. CDR3 DNA sequence: TGTGCCAGCAGTCACAGGGAAGAAAAACTGTTTTTT. It specifies CASSHREEKLFF.

The chain links TRBV6-1 to TRBJ1-6; D call uncertain. CDR1 is MNHNS and CDR2 is SASEGT in the germline V gene. V was trimmed by 1 base and J by 0 bases, leaving 10 bases between them. This CDR3 comprises 17 residues. CDR3 bases: TGTGCCAGCAGTGAAGACGCCTGGAGCTCCTATAATTCACCCCTCCACTTT. It is translated as CASSEDAWSSYNSPLHF.